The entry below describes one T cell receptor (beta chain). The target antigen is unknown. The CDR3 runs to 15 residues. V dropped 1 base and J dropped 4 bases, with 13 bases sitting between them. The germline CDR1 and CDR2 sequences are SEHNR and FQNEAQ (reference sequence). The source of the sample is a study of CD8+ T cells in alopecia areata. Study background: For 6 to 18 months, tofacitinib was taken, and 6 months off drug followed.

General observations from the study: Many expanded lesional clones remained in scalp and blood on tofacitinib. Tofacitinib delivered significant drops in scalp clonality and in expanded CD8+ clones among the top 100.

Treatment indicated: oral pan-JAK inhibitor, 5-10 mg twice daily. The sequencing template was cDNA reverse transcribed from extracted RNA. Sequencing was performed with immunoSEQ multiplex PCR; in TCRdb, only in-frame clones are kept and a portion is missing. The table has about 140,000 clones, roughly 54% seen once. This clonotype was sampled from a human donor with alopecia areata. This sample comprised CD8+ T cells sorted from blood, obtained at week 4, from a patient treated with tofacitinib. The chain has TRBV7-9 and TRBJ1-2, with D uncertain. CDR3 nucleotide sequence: TGTGCCAGCAGCTTAGGCGGCCGGGCCCTCTATGGCTACACCTTC. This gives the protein CASSLGGRALYGYTF.